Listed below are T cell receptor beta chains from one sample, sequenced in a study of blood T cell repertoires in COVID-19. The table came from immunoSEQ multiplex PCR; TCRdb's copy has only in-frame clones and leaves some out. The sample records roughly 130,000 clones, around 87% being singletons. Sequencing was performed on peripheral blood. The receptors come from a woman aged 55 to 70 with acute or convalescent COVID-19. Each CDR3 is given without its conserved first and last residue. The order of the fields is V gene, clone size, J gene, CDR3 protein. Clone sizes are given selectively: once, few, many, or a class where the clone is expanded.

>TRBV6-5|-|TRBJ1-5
ASSAVTGEPQH
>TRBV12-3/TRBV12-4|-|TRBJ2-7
ASRKRELGEQY
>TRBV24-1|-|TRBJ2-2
ATSDTGLANTGELF
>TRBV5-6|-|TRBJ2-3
ASSHTGVVTDTQY
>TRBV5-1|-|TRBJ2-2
ASSGTGNTGELF
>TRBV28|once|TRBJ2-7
ASSRQGAKDEQY
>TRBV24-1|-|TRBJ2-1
ATSGISGRGYNEQF
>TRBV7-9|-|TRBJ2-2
ASSFVRNTGELF
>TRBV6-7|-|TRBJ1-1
ASTHPGDRGMNTEAF
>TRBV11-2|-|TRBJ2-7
ASSSAGGDYVREQY
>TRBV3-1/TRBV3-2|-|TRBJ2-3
ASSQERSTSRRTDTQY
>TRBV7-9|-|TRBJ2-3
ASSLALAGGPLMSDTQY
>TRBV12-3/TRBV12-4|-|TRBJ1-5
ASSGIESAAQH
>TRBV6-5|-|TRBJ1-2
ASSYSSMYGYT
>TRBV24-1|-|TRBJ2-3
ATSDSLLTPAGYTQY